Each of the 2 T cell receptor beta chains below was sequenced from the same sample in a study of CD8 T cells in ankylosing spondylitis. TCRdb called the 5' RACE reads again in MiXCR, with one record for every CDR3 protein. Of about 240,000 distinct CDR3 sequences in the sample, 8.6% were seen once. What was sequenced was blood, either unsorted or a sorted T cell fraction (not recorded which). The receptors were gathered from a male donor with ankylosing spondylitis or in good health (not recorded which).

This clonotype has at least ten counts. The V call is TRBV20-1, the J call TRBJ1-2; D might be TRBD1 (5 bases). Germline CDR1 DFQATT, CDR2 SNEGSKA (reference sequence). The V and J ends lost 0 bases and 7 bases respectively, with 15 bases between them. There are 14 residues in the CDR3. The CDR3 DNA sequence: TGCAGTGCTAGAGAGAGACAGTTCGAGGGTGGCTACACCTTC. As protein: CSARERQFEGGYTF.

The chain recombines TRBV4-2 with TRBJ2-7, with D tentatively TRBD1 (5 bases). Trimming left V 0 bases short and J 3 bases short, with 12 bases between. The CDR3 runs to 15 residues. Looked up from germline, CDR1 is LGHNA and CDR2 is YNFKEQ. The CDR3 bases are TGTGCCAGCAGCCAAGATCGCCAGGGCCTCTACGAGCAGTACTTC. Its protein is CASSQDRQGLYEQYF.